These 21 T cell receptor beta chains were sequenced from one sample in a study of identical twins. MiXCR, run by TCRdb on the 5' RACE reads, gives a single entry per CDR3 protein. Found here are 460,000 or so distinct CDR3 sequences, 14% of them singletons; the top ten hold about 0.52%. In addition, the sample was reused for a study of yellow fever vaccine responses in identical twins.

Sequenced: CD4+ T cells sorted from blood. The receptors here all came from a woman younger than 30 in good health.

The chain is built from TRBV12-3 or TRBV12-4 and TRBJ2-7; D tentatively fits TRBD1 or TRBD2 (6 bases each). V was clipped by 5 bases and J by 3 bases, with 20 bases between them. The CDR3 has 16 amino acids. The CDR3 spells CASSGGRHRADYEQYF. For the CDR3, the DNA is TGTGCCAGCAGTGGGGGGCGGCACAGGGCCGACTACGAGCAGTACTTC.

This clonotype appeared many times. The CDR3: CATSRGRDSSTDTQYF. CDR3 DNA: TGTGCCACCAGCAGAGGCCGGGACAGCAGCACAGATACGCAGTATTTT. The chain employs TRBV15 and TRBJ2-3, with 7 nucleotides matching TRBD1. The CDR3 has 16 amino acids. Germline values: CDR1 LNHNV, CDR2 YYDKDF (reference sequence). Germline trimming cut 1 base from V and 0 bases from J; bases unmatched to any gene: 4.

This clonotype was detected only a few times. The chain employs TRBV29-1 and TRBJ2-5; D is undetermined. The CDR3 contains 14 residues. V gave up 0 bases and J gave up 4 bases, with 12 bases separating them. Germline CDR1 reads SQVTM; CDR2 reads ANQGSEA. The DNA for the CDR3 is TGCAGCGTTGAAGATTTGGGGTTGGGAGAGACCCAGTACTTC. Translating it yields CSVEDLGLGETQYF.

The rearrangement links TRBV11-2 to TRBJ2-6; perhaps TRBD1 as D (6 bases). V lost 2 bases, J lost 0 bases, and 11 bases lay in between. Germline-derived CDR1 and CDR2 are SGHAT and FQNNGV. The CDR3 runs to 17 residues. The CDR3 region has the DNA TGTGCCAGCAGCTTAAACTGGGACATCTCTGGGGCCAACGTCCTGACTTTC. Protein sequence: CASSLNWDISGANVLTF.

The genes are TRBV20-1 and TRBJ2-7; D is possibly TRBD2 (6 bases). CDR1 and CDR2 from the germline V gene are DFQATT and SNEGSKA (reference sequence). The V and J ends lost 6 bases and 3 bases respectively, with 18 bases between them. This CDR3 region has 14 residues. The chain's CDR3 is CSAAPGGVVYEQYF. DNA for the CDR3: TGCAGTGCCGCACCAGGAGGGGTGGTCTACGAGCAGTACTTC.

The chain is built from TRBV18 and TRBJ1-1; D not certain. Per the germline V gene, CDR1 is KGHSH and CDR2 is LQKENI. The CDR3 totals 13 residues. Trimming cost V 2 bases and J 6 bases, with 10 bases left between them. The CDR3 nucleotides are TGTGCCAGCTCACCAAAGGAAGGCTCTGAAGCTTTCTTT. It is translated as CASSPKEGSEAFF.

V is TRBV11-2 and J is TRBJ2-3, with D possibly matching TRBD1 (5 bases). Trimming left V 5 bases short and J 0 bases short, with 24 bases between. The CDR3 runs 19 residues. Germline loops: CDR1 SGHAT, CDR2 FQNNGV. DNA of the CDR3: TGTGCCAGCAGCCCCCACCGAAGGGGTAATGGGTCTAGCACAGATACGCAGTATTTT. Its translation is CASSPHRRGNGSSTDTQYF. Full variable domain (rest looked up from reference TRBV11-2 and TRBJ2-3): EAGVAQSPRYKIIEKRQSVAFWCNPISGHATLYWYQQILGQGPKLLIQFQNNGVVDDSQLPKDRFSAERLKGVDSTLKIQPAKLEDSAVYLCASSPHRRGNGSSTDTQYFGPGTRLTVL.

The CDR3 spells CASSQDAVGYNEQFF. As DNA, the CDR3 is TGCGCCAGCAGCCAAGACGCAGTCGGTTACAATGAGCAGTTCTTC. J is TRBJ2-1 and V is TRBV4-3; D is ambiguous. CDR3 length: 15 residues. Germline lookup yields CDR1 LGHNA and CDR2 YSLEER. The V end was cut by 0 bases, the J end by 4 bases, with 10 bases between.

There are a few counts of this clonotype. This chain connects TRBV4-1 to TRBJ2-3; D not resolved. The V end lost 0 bases, the J end lost 1 base, and 11 bases lay between the germline ends. Germline V lookup: CDR1 MGHRA, CDR2 YSYEKL. This CDR3 is built from 16 residues. CDR3 in DNA: TGCGCCAGCAGCCAAGAGGCAGGCATACGCACAGATACGCAGTATTTT. Its protein product is CASSQEAGIRTDTQYF.

The chain carries TRBV15 and TRBJ2-1; tentatively, D is TRBD1 or TRBD2 (5 bases each). Trimming pared 3 bases from V and 3 bases from J, leaving 15 bases between. The CDR3 consists of 16 residues. Germline V gene lookup returns CDR1 LNHNV and CDR2 YYDKDF (reference sequence). Here the CDR3 DNA reads TGTGCCACCAGCAGGTCCGGGCTTGGGGGCTACAATGAGCAGTTCTTC. Translation gives CATSRSGLGGYNEQFF.

The table lists this clonotype with many counts. This CDR3 reads CAIKTSGLGHNEQFF. In DNA form, the CDR3 reads TGTGCCATCAAAACTAGCGGCTTGGGACACAATGAGCAGTTCTTC. The chain joins TRBV10-3 to TRBJ2-1; TRBD2 matches at 8 bases. The CDR3 runs to 15 residues. V was pared by 7 bases and J by 5 bases, with 10 bases of the junction left unmatched. Germline CDR1 reads ENHRY; CDR2 reads SYGVKD.

The rearrangement joins TRBV7-3 to TRBJ2-1; perhaps TRBD1 as D (6 bases). This CDR3 is built from 13 residues. V lost 4 bases to trimming and J lost 11 bases, with 15 bases between them. Germline CDR1 reads SGHTA; CDR2 reads FQGTGA. CDR3 DNA sequence: TGTGCCAGCAGCTCGGCCGGGACATTGAAGCAGTTCTTC. It specifies CASSSAGTLKQFF.

This sequence joins TRBV12-3 or TRBV12-4 and TRBJ2-3; 7 bases are a match to TRBD2. The CDR3 runs 18 residues. Trimming cost V 8 bases and J 0 bases; bases outside gene matches: 17. The CDR3 protein is CASSTFRGDESSTDTQYF. CDR3 bases: TGTGCCAGCTCCACCTTTCGGGGGGACGAATCTAGCACAGATACGCAGTATTTT.

This clonotype occurred many times. V is TRBV5-1 and J is TRBJ2-1, with D tentatively TRBD1 (6 bases). Germline CDR1 reads SGHRS; CDR2 reads YFSETQ. The CDR3 has 15 amino acids. V was cut by 6 bases and J by 7 bases, with 20 bases left in between. The CDR3 DNA follows: TGCGCCAGCACTGGGCCCAAGGGGGTACGAAATGAGCAGTTCTTC. The encoded protein is CASTGPKGVRNEQFF.

The rearrangement joins TRBV7-2 to TRBJ1-4, with no clear D. This CDR3 comprises 15 residues. V gave up 5 bases and J gave up 4 bases, with 14 bases separating them. Germline-derived CDR1 and CDR2 are SGHTA and FQGNSA. The CDR3 DNA sequence: TGTGCCAGCAGCACGGACTCAGAATTTAATGAAAAACTGTTTTTT. It is translated as CASSTDSEFNEKLFF.

There are a few counts of this clonotype. The V gene is TRBV28, the J gene TRBJ2-7; TRBD1 aligns across 9 bases. CDR3 length equals 14 residues. The germline V gene encodes CDR1 MDHEN and CDR2 SYDVKM. The V and J ends lost 6 bases and 2 bases, in that order; junction bases with no gene match: 5. This CDR3 is CASRLGQGTYEQYF. CDR3 sequence (DNA): TGTGCCAGCAGGTTGGGACAGGGAACCTACGAGCAGTACTTC.

This clonotype has only a few counts. The V gene is TRBV5-1, the J gene TRBJ2-7; D unclear. The CDR3 is 15 residues long. Trimming took off 0 bases at V and 0 bases at J, with 10 bases between the two ends. From germline, CDR1 is SGHRS and CDR2 YFSETQ. CDR3 residues: CASSLGSASSYEQYF. The CDR3 DNA reads as TGCGCCAGCAGCTTGGGCAGTGCGTCCTCCTACGAGCAGTACTTC.

This clonotype was picked up a small number of times. The V gene is TRBV21-1, the J gene TRBJ2-5; the D call in the table, TRBD2, was not verified against the DNA. TRBV21-1 is noted as a pseudogene. There are 14 residues in the CDR3. The CDR3, as DNA: TGTGCCAGCGAGGGCGGGGGACCTCAAGAGACCCAGTACTTC. Its translation: CASEGGGPQETQYF.

The J gene is TRBJ1-1, the V gene TRBV6-1; D is possibly TRBD1 (5 bases). The CDR3 runs 15 residues. V lost 6 bases and J 3 bases, leaving 17 bases between the germline ends. The V gene's germline CDR1 is MNHNS and CDR2 SASEGT. The CDR3 sequence: CASRPRGGKDTEAFF. The CDR3 DNA is TGTGCCAGCAGGCCCCGTGGGGGTAAGGACACTGAAGCTTTCTTT.

Ten or more counts support this clonotype. The V call is TRBV29-1, the J call TRBJ2-3; D gene uncertain. Per germline, CDR1 SQVTM and CDR2 ANQGSEA. The germline V and J ends were trimmed by 3 bases and 6 bases, with 10 bases remaining between them. This CDR3 is built from 12 residues. In nucleotides, the CDR3 is TGCAGCGTTGATCTGGAGTCGGATACGCAGTATTTT. This encodes CSVDLESDTQYF.

The rearrangement joins TRBV7-9 to TRBJ1-2, with 7 bases identical to TRBD1. V shed 8 bases, J shed 3 bases, and the junction held 12 bases outside the gene matches. There are 15 residues in the CDR3. Germline V gene sequence: CDR1 SEHNR, CDR2 FQNEAQ (reference sequence). The CDR3 loop is CASGQGPGGDYGYTF. CDR3 DNA: TGTGCCAGCGGACAAGGGCCAGGGGGTGACTATGGCTACACCTTC. Full variable domain (remainder filled in from reference TRBV7-9 and TRBJ1-2): DTGVSQNPRHKITKRGQNVTFRCDPISEHNRLYWYRQTLGQGPEFLTYFQNEAQLEKSRLLSDRFSAERPKGSFSTLEIQRTEQGDSAMYLCASGQGPGGDYGYTFGSGTRLTVV.